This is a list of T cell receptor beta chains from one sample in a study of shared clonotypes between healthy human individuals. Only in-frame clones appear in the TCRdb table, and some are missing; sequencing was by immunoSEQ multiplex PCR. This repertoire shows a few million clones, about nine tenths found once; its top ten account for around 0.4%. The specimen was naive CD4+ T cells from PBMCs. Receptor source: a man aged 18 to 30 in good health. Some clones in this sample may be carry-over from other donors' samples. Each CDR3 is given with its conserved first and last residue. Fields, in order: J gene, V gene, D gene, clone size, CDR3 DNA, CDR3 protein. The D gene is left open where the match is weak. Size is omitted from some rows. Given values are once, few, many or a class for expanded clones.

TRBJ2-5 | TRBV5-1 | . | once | TGCGCCAGCAGCTTAACACAGATCCTCGGTGAGACCCAGTACTTC | CASSLTQILGETQYF
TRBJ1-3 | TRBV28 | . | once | TGTGCCAGCAGTGGTCCGAGGGCCGACAATAATAGAAACACCATATATTTT | CASSGPRADNNRNTIYF
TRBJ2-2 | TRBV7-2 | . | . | TGTGCCAGCAGGAATAGTAACACCGGGGAGCTGTTTTTT | CASRNSNTGELFF
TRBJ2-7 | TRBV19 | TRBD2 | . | TGTGCCAGTAGCGCGACTAGCGGGAGCACCTACGAGCAGTACTTC | CASSATSGSTYEQYF
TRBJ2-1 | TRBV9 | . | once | TGTGCCAGCAGCTACGGGTACAATGAGCAGTTCTTC | CASSYGYNEQFF
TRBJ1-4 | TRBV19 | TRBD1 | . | TGTGCCAGTAGGGTGACAGGGGATGATGAAAAACTGTTTTTT | CASRVTGDDEKLFF
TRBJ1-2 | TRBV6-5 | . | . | TGTGCCAGCAGTGACAGCTATGGCTACACCTTC | CASSDSYGYTF
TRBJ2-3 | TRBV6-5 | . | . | TGTGCCAGCAGTATCGGGGGTTCTAGCACAGATACGCAGTATTTT | CASSIGGSSTDTQYF
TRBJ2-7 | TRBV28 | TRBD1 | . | TGTGCCAGCAGTGCCGACAGGGGGGACTCCTACGAGCAGTACTTC | CASSADRGDSYEQYF
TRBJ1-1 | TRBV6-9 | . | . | TGTGCCAGCAGCACCCCATTCCGACAGCAGAACACTGAAGCTTTCTTT | CASSTPFRQQNTEAFF
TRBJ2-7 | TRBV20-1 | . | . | TGCAGTGCTAGAGGTGGGGTGGGGCAGTACTTC | CSARGGVGQYF
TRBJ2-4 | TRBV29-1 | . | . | TGCAGCGCACAGACCCCTTTGCGAGGCATTCAGTACTTC | CSAQTPLRGIQYF
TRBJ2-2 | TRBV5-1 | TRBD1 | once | TGCGCCAGCAGCTACTATACCTCTCAGGGGGCCGGGGAGCTGTTTTTT | CASSYYTSQGAGELFF
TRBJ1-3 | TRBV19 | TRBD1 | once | TGTGCCAGCGCCCGGGGCCAGGGGGTGAATGGAAACACCATATATTTT | CASARGQGVNGNTIYF
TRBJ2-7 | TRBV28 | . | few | TGTGCCAGCAGTTTTCAGGGAGGAGGCTACGAGCAGTACTTC | CASSFQGGGYEQYF
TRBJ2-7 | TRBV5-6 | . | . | TGTGCCAGCAGCTCAAGGGACCAGAGCTCCTACGAGCAGTACTTC | CASSSRDQSSYEQYF
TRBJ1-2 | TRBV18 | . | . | TGTGCCAGCTCACCATCTGCTCGACGGGAGTATGGCTACACCTTC | CASSPSARREYGYTF
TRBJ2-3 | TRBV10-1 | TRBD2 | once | TGCGCCAGCAGTCCGGGGCTAGCGGGGTCCCAGGATACGCAGTATTTT | CASSPGLAGSQDTQYF
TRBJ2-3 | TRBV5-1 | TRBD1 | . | TGCGCCAGCAGCTTGGGGGGGACAGACGATACGCAGTATTTT | CASSLGGTDDTQYF
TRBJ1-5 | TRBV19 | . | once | TGTGCCAGTAGTCCAGGACGGATTTATCAGCCCCAGCATTTT | CASSPGRIYQPQHF
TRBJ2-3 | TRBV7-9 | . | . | TGTGCCAGCAGCCCGGCCGGGGATACGCAGTATTTT | CASSPAGDTQYF
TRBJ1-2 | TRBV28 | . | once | TGTGCCAGCAGTGCGGGGAGCAGCCCTTCTCTCTATGGCTACACCTTC | CASSAGSSPSLYGYTF
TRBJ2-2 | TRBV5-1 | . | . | TGCGCCAGCAGCTTGGGTGCTAACACCGGGGAGCTGTTTTTT | CASSLGANTGELFF
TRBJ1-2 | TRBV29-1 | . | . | TGCAGCGTTCCGCAGGGGATGGGCGGCTACACCTTC | CSVPQGMGGYTF
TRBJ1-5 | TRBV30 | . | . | TGTGCCTGGAGTGTCTCCGGGGCCGGCAATCAGCCCCAGCATTTT | CAWSVSGAGNQPQHF
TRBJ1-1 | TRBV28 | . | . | TGTGCCAGCAGATCCGGCCGTGAAGCTTTCTTT | CASRSGREAFF
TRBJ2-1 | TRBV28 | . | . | TGTGCCAGCAGTTTAGGAGGGGGAAATGAGCAGTTCTTC | CASSLGGGNEQFF
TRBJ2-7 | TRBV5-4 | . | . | TGTGCCAGCAGCCCGGGCACAGGATCCAACGAGCAGTACTTC | CASSPGTGSNEQYF
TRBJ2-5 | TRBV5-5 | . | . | TGTGCCAGCAGCCACCCGGGGGAGGTGTCGGAGACCCAGTACTTC | CASSHPGEVSETQYF
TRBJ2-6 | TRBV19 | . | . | TGTGCCAGTAGTATCGACCCGGCGTCTCGAGGCAACGTCCTGACTTTC | CASSIDPASRGNVLTF
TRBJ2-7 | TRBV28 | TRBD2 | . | TGTGCCAGCAGCCTTGCCGGGACTAAAACCTACGAGCAGTACTTC | CASSLAGTKTYEQYF
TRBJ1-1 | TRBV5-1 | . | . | TGCGCCAGCAGTTTTCCGGGACCGAGGAACACTGAAGCTTTCTTT | CASSFPGPRNTEAFF
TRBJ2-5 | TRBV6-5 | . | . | TGTGCCAGCAACGCCCCCGGGTCCACCGGTTTCCAGTACTTC | CASNAPGSTGFQYF
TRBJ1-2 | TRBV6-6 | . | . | TGTGCCAGCAGAAACCTGGGACGGGGAAACTATGGCTACACCTTC | CASRNLGRGNYGYTF
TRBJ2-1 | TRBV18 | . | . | TGTGCCAGCTCCTTTAAGCCGGGGACAACGGCAGTGGGGGGATTCTCCTACAATGAGCAGTTCTTC | CASSFKPGTTAVGGFSYNEQFF
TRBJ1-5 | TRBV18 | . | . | TGTGCCAGCTCACCCGGACCAACTCAGCCCCAGCATTTT | CASSPGPTQPQHF
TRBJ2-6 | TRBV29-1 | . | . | TGCAGCGTTGAGGACAGAGTCCTGACTTTC | CSVEDRVLTF
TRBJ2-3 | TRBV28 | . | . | TGTGCCAGCAGTTCGTATCCAGATACGCAGTATTTT | CASSSYPDTQYF
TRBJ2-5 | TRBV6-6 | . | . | TGTGCCAGCGGGGCTTCGGGCCAACGGTGGGAGACCCAGTACTTC | CASGASGQRWETQYF
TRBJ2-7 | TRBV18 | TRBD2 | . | TGTGCCAGCTCACCACCGGGGGGGACTAGCGAGTCCTACGAGCAGTACTTC | CASSPPGGTSESYEQYF
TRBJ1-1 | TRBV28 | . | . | TGTGCCTCGACGGCCGACATGAACACTGAAGCTTTCTTT | CASTADMNTEAFF
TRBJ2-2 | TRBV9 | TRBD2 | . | TGTGCCAGCAGCGTAAAAGGAGCGGGAGGGCCGAACACCGGGGAGCTGTTTTTT | CASSVKGAGGPNTGELFF
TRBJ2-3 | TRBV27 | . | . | TGTGCCAGCAGTTTAGGGTGGGAAACAGATACGCAGTATTTT | CASSLGWETDTQYF
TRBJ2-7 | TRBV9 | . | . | TGTGCCAGCAGCCCTCTGGAGACTTCCGAGCAGTACTTC | CASSPLETSEQYF